This passage covers 4 T cell receptor beta chains from one sample sequenced in a study of cytomegalovirus exposure and HLA in healthy donors. The primer mix had 60 Vbeta and 13 Jbeta primers. Only in-frame clones appear in the TCRdb table, and some are missing; sequencing was by immunoSEQ multiplex PCR. The table shows around 150,000 clones, with about 78% occurring only once. What was sequenced was PBMCs. The source is a male donor in good health and CMV-seronegative.

This clone was recorded only once. The chain links TRBV30 to TRBJ2-3; 7 positions agree with TRBD2. V lost 1 base, J lost 2 bases, and 6 bases stayed unmatched. The CDR3 has 15 amino acids. Germline V CDR1 and CDR2: GTSNPN, SVGIG (reference sequence). CDR3 region: CAWSGPSGFTDTQYF. The CDR3 DNA reads TGTGCCTGGAGTGGCCCTAGCGGATTCACAGATACGCAGTATTTT.

The chain combines TRBV7-9 with TRBJ1-1; TRBD1 is a possible D gene (5 bases). Trimming stripped 1 base from V and 3 bases from J, with 24 bases between. The CDR3 sequence is 19 residues long. Germline loops: CDR1 SEHNR, CDR2 FQNEAQ (reference sequence). The CDR3 coding sequence is TGTGCCAGCAGCTTAGTGGTCCAGGGCCCCTCCACATGGGACACTGAAGCTTTCTTT. It specifies CASSLVVQGPSTWDTEAFF.

As for this clone: The germline gene is not matched at one end of the junction; a read error may be the cause. The chain links TRBV2 to TRBJ2-7; the D is unclear. Germline loops: CDR1 SNHLY, CDR2 FYNNEI. This CDR3 region has 11 residues. The DNA of the CDR3 is TGTGCCAGCGGTGAGTACTACGAGCAGTACTTC. It specifies CASGEYYEQYF.

Only a few counts were recorded for this clone. The chain joins TRBV5-5 to TRBJ1-3; D possibly corresponds to TRBD1 (5 bases). CDR3 length equals 15 residues. Germline CDR1 reads SGHKS; CDR2 reads YYEKEE (reference sequence). V gave up 0 bases and J gave up 0 bases, with 7 bases separating them. The CDR3 coding sequence is TGTGCCAGCAGCTTGGGACAGTACTCTGGAAACACCATATATTTT. It encodes CASSLGQYSGNTIYF.